A single count supports the clone carrying this T cell receptor beta chain. Its target is not known. CDR1 MNHNS and CDR2 SASEGT come from the germline V gene. CDR3 length equals 15 residues. Trimming stripped 0 bases from V and 5 bases from J, with 11 bases between. During colonoscopy, one to two rectal pinch biopsies were collected. The diagnostic colonoscopy in ulcerative colitis patients preceded any immunosuppressive treatment. The data derive from a study of pediatric ulcerative colitis. Study outcomes and limitations: Compared with controls, ulcerative colitis showed greater blood-rectum clone sharing. Repertoires came from total lymphocyte DNA, so rare subsets like regulatory T cells may be missed. Two rectal CDR3 clonotypes occurred in all ulcerative colitis patients.

The repertoire was sequenced with immunoSEQ multiplex PCR; TCRdb's copy has only in-frame clones and lacks some. The table shows 30,000 to 35,000 clones, with roughly 77% occurring only once. The chain combines TRBV6-1 with TRBJ1-5, with D uncertain. Sequencing used gut tissue. This TCR was sampled from a boy younger than 18 with mild ulcerative colitis. The CDR3 loop reads CASSEAWRLDQPQHF. In nucleotides, the CDR3 is TGTGCCAGCAGTGAAGCTTGGAGGTTAGATCAGCCCCAGCATTTT.